One and the same sample provided the 5 T cell receptor beta chains below, sequenced in a study of early T cells in non-severe SARS-CoV-2 infection. Each CDR3 protein is one row after TCRdb ran MiXCR on the 5' RACE reads. This table holds approximately 60,000 distinct CDR3 sequences, around 12% found once. Input material: whole blood. The origin of the receptors is an adult who was a healthcare worker with PCR-confirmed SARS-CoV-2 infection or an uninfected control (not recorded which).

In this sample, this clonotype turned up many times. V is TRBV5-4 and J is TRBJ2-2; D possibly uses TRBD1 or TRBD2 (7 bases each). Trimming shortened V by 6 bases and J by 0 bases, and 15 bases separated the two germline ends. The CDR3 totals 16 residues. The germline V gene encodes CDR1 SGHNT and CDR2 YYREEE (reference sequence). This chain's CDR3 is CASTPRGGPNTGELFF. CDR3 sequence (DNA): TGTGCCAGCACCCCCAGGGGGGGGCCGAACACCGGGGAGCTGTTTTTT. The entire variable domain, with the rest obtained from reference TRBV5-4 and TRBJ2-2, is as follows: ETGVTQSPTHLIKTRGQQVTLRCSSQSGHNTVSWYQQALGQGPQFIFQYYREEENGRGNFPPRFSGLQFPNYSSELNVNALELDDSALYLCASTPRGGPNTGELFFGEGSRLTVL.

The CDR3, as DNA: TGTGCCAGCAGCTTAGACCGCGCCGTCCACGAGCAGTACTTC. This sequence encodes CASSLDRAVHEQYF. The rearrangement links TRBV11-2 to TRBJ2-7; no reliable D call. This CDR3 is 14 amino acids long. The V gene lost 0 bases and the J gene lost 5 bases, with 11 bases spanning the gap. Germline V gene lookup returns CDR1 SGHAT and CDR2 FQNNGV.

This clonotype was seen a few times. The chain combines TRBV28 with TRBJ2-7; no definite D call. CDR3 length: 13 amino acids. Germline V CDR1 and CDR2: MDHEN, SYDVKM. V lost 2 bases and J 3 bases, leaving 8 bases between the germline ends. The CDR3 spells CASSLVSDYEQYF. CDR3 coding DNA: TGTGCCAGCAGTTTAGTGTCCGACTACGAGCAGTACTTC.

This clonotype was detected only a few times. The V and J genes are TRBV5-1 and TRBJ2-2; TRBD2 is a possible D gene (5 bases). Germline V CDR1 and CDR2: SGHRS, YFSETQ. The CDR3 totals 13 residues. V dropped 4 bases and J dropped 5 bases, with 9 bases sitting between them. For the CDR3, the DNA is TGCGCCAGCAGCCCGCGCGGGACCGGGGAGCTGTTTTTT. Protein product: CASSPRGTGELFF. The full variable domain, completed using reference TRBV5-1 and TRBJ2-2, is KAGVTQTPRYLIKTRGQQVTLSCSPISGHRSVSWYQQTPGQGLQFLFEYFSETQRNKGNFPGRFSGRQFSNSRSEMNVSTLELGDSALYLCASSPRGTGELFFGEGSRLTVL.

This clonotype was counted at least ten times. V gene TRBV5-6 combines with J gene TRBJ2-5; 7 bases are shared with TRBD2. J gave up 5 bases and V 5 bases, and 18 bases lay outside the gene matches. The CDR3 is 17 amino acids. Looked up from germline, CDR1 is SGHDT and CDR2 is YYEEEE. The CDR3 protein is CASSRKREAGFRETQYF. The DNA of the CDR3 is TGTGCCAGCAGTAGGAAACGGGAGGCCGGGTTTCGGGAGACCCAGTACTTC.